The clone carrying this T cell receptor beta chain came up once. Data came from immunoSEQ multiplex PCR; TCRdb stores just in-frame clones and leaves some out. The top ten hold 8% to 9.5% of the sample, which has 490,000 or so clones, approximately 86% seen once. Two negative PCRs, clearance, or symptom resolution were required of recovered Cohort 3 donors. This sample was included in a study of blood T cell repertoires in COVID-19. The overall study: In each case, the material was cDNA or gDNA derived from T cells, B-cell-depleted T cells, or PBMCs.

The clonotype comes from an older woman who had recovered from COVID-19. What was sequenced was PBMCs or T cells enriched from blood (not recorded which).

The CDR3: CASSPGANEQFF. The CDR3 region has the DNA TGTGCCAGCAGCCCAGGGGCGAATGAGCAGTTCTTC. The V gene is TRBV12-3 or TRBV12-4, the J gene TRBJ2-1, with D perhaps matching TRBD1 (6 bases). CDR3 length: 12 amino acids. Trimming shortened V by 6 bases and J by 7 bases, and 10 bases separated the two germline ends.